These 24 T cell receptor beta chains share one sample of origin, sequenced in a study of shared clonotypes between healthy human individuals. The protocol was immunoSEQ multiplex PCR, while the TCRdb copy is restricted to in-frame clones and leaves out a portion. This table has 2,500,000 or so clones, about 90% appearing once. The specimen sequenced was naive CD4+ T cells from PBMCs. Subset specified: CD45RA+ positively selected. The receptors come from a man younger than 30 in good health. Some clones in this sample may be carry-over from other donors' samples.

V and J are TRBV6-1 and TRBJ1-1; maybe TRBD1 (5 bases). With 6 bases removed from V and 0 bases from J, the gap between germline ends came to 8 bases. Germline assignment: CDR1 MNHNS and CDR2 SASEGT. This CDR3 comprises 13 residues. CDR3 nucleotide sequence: TGTGCCAGCAGCCTGACAGTGAACACTGAAGCTTTCTTT. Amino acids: CASSLTVNTEAFF.

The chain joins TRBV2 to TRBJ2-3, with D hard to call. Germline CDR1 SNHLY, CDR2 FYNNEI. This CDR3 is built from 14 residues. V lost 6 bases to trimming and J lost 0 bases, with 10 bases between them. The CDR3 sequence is CASRERASTDTQYF. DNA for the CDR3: TGTGCCAGCAGAGAACGGGCTAGCACAGATACGCAGTATTTT.

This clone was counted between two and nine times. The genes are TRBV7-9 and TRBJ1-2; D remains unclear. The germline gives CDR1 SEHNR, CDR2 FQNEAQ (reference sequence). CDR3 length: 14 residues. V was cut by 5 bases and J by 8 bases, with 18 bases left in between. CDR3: CASSAFGLGRGYTF. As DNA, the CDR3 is TGTGCCAGCAGCGCGTTTGGACTAGGGCGAGGCTACACCTTC.

CDR3 sequence: CASSPPAGLGNTIYF. CDR3 DNA sequence: TGTGCCAGCTCACCACCGGCGGGATTAGGAAACACCATATATTTT. The V and J genes are TRBV18 and TRBJ1-3; D not resolved. With 0 bases removed from V and 4 bases from J, the gap between germline ends came to 10 bases. The CDR3 consists of 15 residues. Germline lookup yields CDR1 KGHSH and CDR2 LQKENI.

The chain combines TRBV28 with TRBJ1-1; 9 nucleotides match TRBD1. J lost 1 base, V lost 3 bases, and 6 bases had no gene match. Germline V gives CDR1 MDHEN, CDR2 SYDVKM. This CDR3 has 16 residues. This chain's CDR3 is CASSLDPGQGNTEAFF. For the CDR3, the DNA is TGTGCCAGCAGTTTGGATCCGGGACAGGGGAACACTGAAGCTTTCTTT.

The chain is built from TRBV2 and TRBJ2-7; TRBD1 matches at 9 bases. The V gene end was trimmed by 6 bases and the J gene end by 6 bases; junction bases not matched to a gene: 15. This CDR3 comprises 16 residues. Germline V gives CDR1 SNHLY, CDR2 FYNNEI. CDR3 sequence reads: CASSDGDRAMGGEQYF. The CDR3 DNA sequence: TGTGCCAGCAGCGATGGGGACAGGGCTATGGGGGGCGAGCAGTACTTC.

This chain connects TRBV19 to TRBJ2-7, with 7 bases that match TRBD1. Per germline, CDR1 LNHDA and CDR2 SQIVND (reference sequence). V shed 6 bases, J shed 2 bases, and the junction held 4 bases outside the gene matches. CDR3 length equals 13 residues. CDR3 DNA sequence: TGTGCCAGTAGACCGCAGGGGGCCTACGAGCAGTACTTC. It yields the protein CASRPQGAYEQYF.

CDR3 residues: CATSRDPGVTPYEQYF. CDR3 sequence (DNA): TGTGCCACCAGCAGAGACCCGGGGGTCACCCCCTACGAGCAGTACTTC. The genes are TRBV15 and TRBJ2-7; tentative D call: TRBD2 (6 bases). Germline CDR1 reads LNHNV; CDR2 reads YYDKDF (reference sequence). The CDR3 extends over 16 amino acids. The V end was cut by 0 bases, the J end by 2 bases, with 14 bases between.

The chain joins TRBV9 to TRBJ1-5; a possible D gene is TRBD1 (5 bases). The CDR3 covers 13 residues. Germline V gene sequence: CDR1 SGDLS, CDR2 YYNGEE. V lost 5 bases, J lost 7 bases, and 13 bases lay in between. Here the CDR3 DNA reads TGTGCCAGCAGTAGTAGAGGGGACCAGCCCCAGCATTTT. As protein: CASSSRGDQPQHF.

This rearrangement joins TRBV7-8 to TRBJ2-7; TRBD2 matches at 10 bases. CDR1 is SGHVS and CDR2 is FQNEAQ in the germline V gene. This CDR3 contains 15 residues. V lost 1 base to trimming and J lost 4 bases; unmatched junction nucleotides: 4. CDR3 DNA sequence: TGTGCCAGCAGCTTAGGACTAGCGGGTAATTACGAGCAGTACTTC. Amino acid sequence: CASSLGLAGNYEQYF.

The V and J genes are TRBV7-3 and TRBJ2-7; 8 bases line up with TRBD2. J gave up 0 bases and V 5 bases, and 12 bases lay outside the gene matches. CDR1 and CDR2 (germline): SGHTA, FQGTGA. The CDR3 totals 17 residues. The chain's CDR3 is CASSPALTSAFSYEQYF. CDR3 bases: TGTGCCAGCAGCCCAGCTCTGACTAGCGCTTTCTCCTACGAGCAGTACTTC.

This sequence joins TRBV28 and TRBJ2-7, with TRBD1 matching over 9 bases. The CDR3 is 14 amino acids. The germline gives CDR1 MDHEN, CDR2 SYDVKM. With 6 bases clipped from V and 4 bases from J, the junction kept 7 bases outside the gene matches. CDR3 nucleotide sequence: TGTGCCAGCAGGGACACAGACAGGGGGTACGAGCAGTACTTC. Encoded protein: CASRDTDRGYEQYF.

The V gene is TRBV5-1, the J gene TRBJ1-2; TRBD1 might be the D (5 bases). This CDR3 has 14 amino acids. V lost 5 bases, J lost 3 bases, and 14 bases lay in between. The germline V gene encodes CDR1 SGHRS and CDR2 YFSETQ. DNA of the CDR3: TGCGCCAGCAGGACGGGGCTGGGTCACTATGGCTACACCTTC. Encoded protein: CASRTGLGHYGYTF.

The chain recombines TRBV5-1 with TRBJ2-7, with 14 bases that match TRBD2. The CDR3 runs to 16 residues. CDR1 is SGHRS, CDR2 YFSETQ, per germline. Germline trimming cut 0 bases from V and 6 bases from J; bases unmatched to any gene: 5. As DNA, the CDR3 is TGCGCCAGCAGCTTGGGGGGACTAGCGGGAGAACGCGAGCAGTACTTC. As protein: CASSLGGLAGEREQYF.

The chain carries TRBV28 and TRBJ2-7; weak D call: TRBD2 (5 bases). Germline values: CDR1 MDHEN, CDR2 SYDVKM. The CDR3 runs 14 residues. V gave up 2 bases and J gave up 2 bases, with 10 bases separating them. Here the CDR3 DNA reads TGTGCCAGCAGTTTAACGGGAAACACCTACGAGCAGTACTTC. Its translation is CASSLTGNTYEQYF.

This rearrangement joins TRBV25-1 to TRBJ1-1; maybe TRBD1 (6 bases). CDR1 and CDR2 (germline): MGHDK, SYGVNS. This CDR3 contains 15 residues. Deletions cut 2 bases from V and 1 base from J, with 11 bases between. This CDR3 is CASSEPAGENTEAFF. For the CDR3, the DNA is TGTGCCAGCAGTGAACCGGCAGGGGAGAACACTGAAGCTTTCTTT.

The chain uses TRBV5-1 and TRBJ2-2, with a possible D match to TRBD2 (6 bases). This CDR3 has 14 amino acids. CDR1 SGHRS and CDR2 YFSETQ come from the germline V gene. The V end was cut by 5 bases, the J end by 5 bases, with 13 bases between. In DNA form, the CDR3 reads TGCGCCAGCAGTTCCGGGACTCTAACCGGGGAGCTGTTTTTT. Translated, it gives CASSSGTLTGELFF.

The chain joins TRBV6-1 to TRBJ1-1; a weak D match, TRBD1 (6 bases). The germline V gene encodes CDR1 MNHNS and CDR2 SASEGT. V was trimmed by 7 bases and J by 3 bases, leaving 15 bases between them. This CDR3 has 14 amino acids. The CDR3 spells CASINREWDTEAFF. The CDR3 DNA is TGTGCCAGCATTAACAGGGAATGGGACACTGAAGCTTTCTTT.

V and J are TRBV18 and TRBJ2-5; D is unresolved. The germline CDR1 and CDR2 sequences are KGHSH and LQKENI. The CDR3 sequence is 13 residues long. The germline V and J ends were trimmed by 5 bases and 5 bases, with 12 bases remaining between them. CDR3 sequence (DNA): TGTGCCAGCTCAGGCACTCGATCGGAGACCCAGTACTTC. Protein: CASSGTRSETQYF.

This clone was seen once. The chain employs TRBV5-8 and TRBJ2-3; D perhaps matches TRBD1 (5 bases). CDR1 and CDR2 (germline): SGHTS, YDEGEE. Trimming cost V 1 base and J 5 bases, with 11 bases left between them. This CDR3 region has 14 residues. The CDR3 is CASSLFSRGDTQYF. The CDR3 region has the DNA TGTGCCAGCAGCTTGTTCTCTAGGGGAGATACGCAGTATTTT.

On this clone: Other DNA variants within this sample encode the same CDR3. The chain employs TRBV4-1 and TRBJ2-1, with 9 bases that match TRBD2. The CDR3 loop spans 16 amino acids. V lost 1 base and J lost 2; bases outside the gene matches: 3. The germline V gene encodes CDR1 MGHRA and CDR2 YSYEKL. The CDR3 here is CASSQGSGRAYNEQFF. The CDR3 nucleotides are TGCGCCAGCAGCCAAGGTAGCGGGAGAGCCTACAATGAGCAGTTCTTC.

In DNA form, the CDR3 reads TGTGCCAGCAGTTACTCAGGCAGGGGGGTAACTGAAGCTTTCTTT. Translating gives CASSYSGRGVTEAFF. The rearrangement links TRBV6-5 to TRBJ1-1; TRBD1 agrees at 7 bases. The CDR3 extends over 15 amino acids. Germline lookup yields CDR1 MNHEY and CDR2 SVGAGI. With V trimmed by 0 bases and J by 5 bases, 6 bases remained unmatched.

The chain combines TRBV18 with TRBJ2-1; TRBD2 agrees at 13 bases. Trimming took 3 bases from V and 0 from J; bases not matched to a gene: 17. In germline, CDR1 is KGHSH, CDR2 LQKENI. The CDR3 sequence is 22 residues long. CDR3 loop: CASSPGQGRLAGGPSSYNEQFF. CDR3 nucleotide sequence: TGTGCCAGCTCACCGGGGCAGGGGAGACTAGCGGGAGGACCTAGCTCCTACAATGAGCAGTTCTTC.

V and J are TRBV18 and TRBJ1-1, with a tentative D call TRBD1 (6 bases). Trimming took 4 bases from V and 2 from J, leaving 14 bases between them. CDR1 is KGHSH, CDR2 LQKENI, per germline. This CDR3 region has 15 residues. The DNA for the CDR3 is TGTGCCAGCTCACAAACGGACAGCTCCAACACTGAAGCTTTCTTT. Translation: CASSQTDSSNTEAFF.